This TCR beta chain is from a study of T-cell reconstitution after alpha-beta-depleted transplantation in children. TCRbeta library construction was performed incorporating unique molecular identifiers. TCRdb reanalysed the PCR reads using MiXCR and keeps one entry per CDR3 protein. The sample holds 400,000 to 500,000 distinct CDR3 sequences; roughly 11% are singletons and the top ten take about 5%. This clonotype was seen only a few times. Trimming cost V 5 bases and J 6 bases; bases outside gene matches: 6. This CDR3 region has 13 residues. In germline, CDR1 is DFQATT, CDR2 SNEGSKA (reference sequence).

The TCR sequence derives from a human donor who donated a stem cell graft to a child with acute myeloid leukemia. The starting material was PBMCs from the stem cell graft donor, obtained from the stem cell graft. This chain uses TRBV20-1 with TRBJ1-5; TRBD1 agrees at 8 bases. CDR3: CSASGGVSQPQHF. The CDR3 nucleotides are TGCAGTGCTTCAGGGGGCGTAAGTCAGCCCCAGCATTTT.